Shown below are 9 T cell receptor beta chains from a single sample sequenced in a study of shared clonotypes between healthy human individuals. This table comes from immunoSEQ multiplex PCR, and its TCRdb copy is limited to in-frame clones, with some not included. The data hold approximately 640,000 clones, with about 90% observed a single time. The sequenced material came from memory CD8+ T cells from PBMCs. Noted subset: CD45RO+ cells pooled with CCR7-negative TemRA cells. These receptors came from a man in his late teens or twenties in good health. Some clones in this sample may be carry-over from other donors' samples.

The table lists this clone with a count of one. This chain uses TRBV28 with TRBJ2-7, with D perhaps matching TRBD2 (6 bases). This CDR3 is built from 18 residues. V was clipped by 3 bases and J by 0 bases, with 21 bases between them. Germline loops: CDR1 MDHEN, CDR2 SYDVKM. The CDR3 nucleotides are TGTGCCAGCAGTTTGGGGTTAAGCGGGTTTCCAAGCTCCTACGAGCAGTACTTC. Translated, it gives CASSLGLSGFPSSYEQYF.

This clone was recorded once. The rearrangement joins TRBV5-6 to TRBJ1-1, with D unclear. V was trimmed by 0 bases and J by 10 bases, leaving 13 bases between them. The CDR3 is made up of 13 amino acids. In germline, CDR1 is SGHDT, CDR2 YYEEEE. The CDR3 DNA is TGTGCCAGCAGCTTGGGTCAGTCGGTGGGAGCTTTCTTT. This encodes CASSLGQSVGAFF.

This CDR3 is CASGSYEQYF. In DNA, the CDR3 is TGTGCCAGCGGTAGCTACGAGCAGTACTTC. This chain links TRBV6-1 with TRBJ2-7; D remains ambiguous. The CDR3 length is 10 residues. From germline, CDR1 is MNHNS and CDR2 SASEGT. V lost 8 bases to trimming and J lost 3 bases, with 5 bases between them.

J is TRBJ1-1 and V is TRBV7-9; perhaps TRBD1 as D (5 bases). Trimming took off 5 bases at V and 4 bases at J, with 20 bases between the two ends. This CDR3 region has 16 residues. CDR1 and CDR2 (germline): SEHNR, FQNEAQ (reference sequence). The CDR3 coding sequence is TGTGCCAGCAGCAGCCCCACGGGGCTTATGGGCACTGAAGCTTTCTTT. This sequence encodes CASSSPTGLMGTEAFF.

The chain links TRBV7-9 to TRBJ2-1; the D gene is possibly TRBD1 (5 bases). Germline V lookup: CDR1 SEHNR, CDR2 FQNEAQ (reference sequence). The length of the CDR3 is 16 residues. Trimming removed 1 base at V and 1 base at J, with 11 bases between. CDR3 nucleotide sequence: TGTGCCAGCAGCTTAGAGGGGATTGGTTCCTACAATGAGCAGTTCTTC. As protein: CASSLEGIGSYNEQFF.

The chain carries TRBV9 and TRBJ2-1; no firm D call. The CDR3 is 14 amino acids. Trimming took 5 bases from V and 6 from J, leaving 15 bases between them. In germline, CDR1 is SGDLS, CDR2 YYNGEE. The chain's CDR3 is CASSESALPNEQFF. The CDR3 bases are TGTGCCAGCAGTGAAAGCGCCCTTCCCAATGAGCAGTTCTTC.

The chain employs TRBV7-9 and TRBJ2-7, with 10 bases fitting TRBD2. With 3 bases clipped from V and 7 bases from J, the junction kept 6 bases outside the gene matches. The CDR3 spans 14 residues. Germline V CDR1 and CDR2: SEHNR, FQNEAQ (reference sequence). The chain's CDR3 is CASSFPGLAVEQYF. In nucleotides, the CDR3 is TGTGCCAGCAGCTTTCCCGGACTAGCGGTAGAGCAGTACTTC.

This clone has only a few counts. The chain employs TRBV5-1 and TRBJ2-1; no definite D call. V lost 0 bases, J lost 10 bases, and 11 bases lay in between. CDR3 length: 13 amino acids. The germline CDR1 and CDR2 sequences are SGHRS and YFSETQ. The CDR3 coding sequence is TGCGCCAGCAGCTTGGCCGTCGGACGAGAGCAGTTCTTC. Translated: CASSLAVGREQFF.

The chain employs TRBV7-3 and TRBJ2-7; 11 bases are shared with TRBD1. Germline CDR1 SGHTA, CDR2 FQGTGA. The CDR3 extends over 17 amino acids. V gave up 1 base and J gave up 4 bases; unmatched junction bases: 9. CDR3 DNA: TGTGCCAGCAGCTTAAAGGACAGGGGGCGCCTCACTTACGAGCAGTACTTC. This gives the protein CASSLKDRGRLTYEQYF. The full variable domain, in which reference TRBV7-3 and TRBJ2-7 provide the parts outside the CDR3, is GAGVSQTPSNKVTEKGKYVELRCDPISGHTALYWYRQSLGQGPEFLIYFQGTGAADDSGLPNDRFFAVRPEGSVSTLKIQRTERGDSAVYLCASSLKDRGRLTYEQYFGPGTRLTVT.